These 21 T cell receptor beta chains originate from one sample sequenced in a study of blood T cell repertoires in COVID-19. Using immunoSEQ multiplex PCR, the repertoire was profiled, and TCRdb retains in-frame clones only, with some absent. The table records around 120,000 clones, 90% of them present only once. The sequenced material came from peripheral blood. The receptors were sampled from a human donor with active COVID-19. The donor label of this sample is uncertain.

V usage is TRBV27 and J usage is TRBJ1-6; TRBD1 aligns across 8 bases. V gave up 0 bases and J gave up 4 bases; unmatched junction bases: 5. CDR1 is MNHEY, CDR2 SMNVEV, per germline (reference sequence). CDR3 length: 17 amino acids. The CDR3 spells CASSLSLTGAYNSPLHF. CDR3 nucleotide sequence: TGTGCCAGCAGTTTATCGTTGACAGGGGCATATAATTCACCCCTCCACTTT.

CDR3 bases: TGTGCCAGCAGCTCGTGGACAGGCACAAAAAACATTCAGTACTTC. It yields the protein CASSSWTGTKNIQYF. This rearrangement joins TRBV11-2 to TRBJ2-4; 7 positions agree with TRBD1. V was pared by 4 bases and J by 4 bases, with 7 bases of the junction left unmatched. CDR1 and CDR2 from the germline V gene are SGHAT and FQNNGV. The CDR3 runs to 15 residues.

V and J are TRBV9 and TRBJ1-4; 8 bases fit TRBD1. Germline CDR1 reads SGDLS; CDR2 reads YYNGEE. The CDR3 runs to 15 residues. V dropped 3 bases and J dropped 3; count of bases not matched to a gene: 4. DNA of the CDR3: TGTGCCAGCAGCGCCGACAGGGGAGCTAATGAAAAACTGTTTTTT. Its protein is CASSADRGANEKLFF.

This chain links TRBV7-9 with TRBJ2-5, with TRBD1 matching over 8 bases. J lost 5 bases, V lost 3 bases, and 14 bases had no gene match. CDR1 SEHNR and CDR2 FQNEAQ come from the germline V gene (reference sequence). This CDR3 contains 17 residues. CDR3 amino acids: CASSFLTAGGRLETQYF. The CDR3 coding sequence is TGTGCCAGCAGCTTTTTAACGGCAGGGGGCCGTCTGGAGACCCAGTACTTC.

The chain couples TRBV29-1 to TRBJ2-2; 7 bases agree with TRBD1. The ends lost 6 bases at V and 5 bases at J; junction bases unmatched: 12. The germline V gene has CDR1 SQVTM and CDR2 ANQGSEA. The CDR3 has 15 amino acids. The CDR3 sequence is CSVGTVKGKTGELFF. Written as DNA, the CDR3 is TGCAGCGTGGGGACAGTAAAAGGGAAGACCGGGGAGCTGTTTTTT.

The rearrangement joins TRBV4-2 to TRBJ1-2, with TRBD1 matching 9 bases. V shed 1 base, J shed 8 bases, and the junction held 2 bases outside the gene matches. This CDR3 has 13 residues. Looked up from germline, CDR1 is LGHNA and CDR2 is YNFKEQ. CDR3 sequence reads: CASSQAGTGGYTF. For the CDR3, the DNA is TGTGCCAGCAGCCAAGCCGGGACAGGGGGCTACACCTTC.

DNA for the CDR3: TGTGCCAGCAGGTTGGAGACAGGGATGAACACTGAAGCTTTCTTT. Its translation is CASRLETGMNTEAFF. The chain links TRBV13 to TRBJ1-1; the match to TRBD1 covers 7 bases. The V gene's germline CDR1 is PRHDT and CDR2 FYEKMQ (reference sequence). V was clipped by 6 bases and J by 0 bases; unmatched bases: 7. The CDR3 covers 15 residues.

This chain uses TRBV4-3 with TRBJ2-5, with D maybe TRBD1 (5 bases). Germline V gene sequence: CDR1 LGHNA, CDR2 YSLEER. Trimming stripped 4 bases from V and 4 bases from J, with 16 bases between. This CDR3 comprises 15 residues. CDR3: CASSLALGAAETQYF. Written as DNA, the CDR3 is TGCGCCAGCAGCCTCGCATTAGGGGCCGCAGAGACCCAGTACTTC.

J is TRBJ1-4 and V is TRBV3-1 (or the pseudogene TRBV3-2); D possibly corresponds to TRBD1 (5 bases). The CDR3 length is 17 residues. CDR1 is LGHDT, CDR2 YNNKEL, per germline (reference sequence). The V gene lost 4 bases and the J gene lost 0 bases, with 15 bases spanning the gap. This chain's CDR3 is CASSPSPPGSTNEKLFF. The CDR3 bases are TGTGCCAGCAGCCCCTCTCCCCCAGGGTCAACTAATGAAAAACTGTTTTTT.

The chain carries TRBV9 and TRBJ1-5; D is perhaps TRBD1 (6 bases). Trimming removed 4 bases from V and 5 bases from J, with 10 bases in between. Germline-derived CDR1 and CDR2 are SGDLS and YYNGEE. CDR3 size: 13 residues. The CDR3 reads CASSRGAHQPQHF. CDR3 in DNA: TGTGCCAGCAGCCGGGGGGCTCATCAGCCCCAGCATTTT.

The sample holds one count of this clone. The chain has TRBV2 and TRBJ1-2; 9 bases match TRBD1. The CDR3 runs to 16 residues. Germline-derived CDR1 and CDR2 are SNHLY and FYNNEI. With V trimmed by 8 bases and J by 0 bases, 10 bases remained unmatched. CDR3 residues: CASVGAYRGPNYGYTF. CDR3 in DNA: TGTGCCAGCGTGGGGGCATACAGGGGGCCTAACTATGGCTACACCTTC.

This clone has only a few counts. The V call is TRBV5-1, the J call TRBJ2-2; tentatively, D is TRBD1 (6 bases). V was clipped by 0 bases and J by 4 bases, with 10 bases between them. CDR1 and CDR2 from the germline V gene are SGHRS and YFSETQ. This CDR3 is built from 15 residues. CDR3 region: CASSLDGRGTGELFF. CDR3 sequence (DNA): TGCGCCAGCAGCTTGGATGGCAGGGGCACCGGGGAGCTGTTTTTT.

The J gene is TRBJ2-3, the V gene TRBV2; TRBD1 agrees at 9 bases. CDR1 is SNHLY and CDR2 is FYNNEI in the germline V gene. There are 14 residues in the CDR3. V lost 7 bases, J lost 1 base, and 3 bases stayed unmatched. In DNA form, the CDR3 reads TGTGCCAGCACCCGGGACAGGGGCACAGATACGCAGTATTTT. Amino acids: CASTRDRGTDTQYF.

Only a few counts were recorded for this clone. This sequence joins TRBV28 and TRBJ1-3; no clear D. V dropped 4 bases and J dropped 0 bases, with 13 bases sitting between them. The germline CDR1 and CDR2 sequences are MDHEN and SYDVKM. The CDR3 is 16 amino acids. The CDR3 sequence: CASSSSGSGSGNTIYF. CDR3 nucleotide sequence: TGTGCCAGCAGTTCCTCTGGGAGCGGCTCTGGAAACACCATATATTTT.

V gene TRBV18 combines with J gene TRBJ1-2; no reliable D call. V lost 3 bases to trimming and J lost 4 bases, with 15 bases between them. CDR3 size: 15 residues. Per germline, CDR1 KGHSH and CDR2 LQKENI. Here the CDR3 DNA reads TGTGCCAGCTCACCTTCCCTTGCGGCTTCCTATGGCTACACCTTC. This gives the protein CASSPSLAASYGYTF.

The chain combines TRBV5-4 with TRBJ2-7; 7 bases align to TRBD1. This CDR3 contains 14 residues. Germline assignment: CDR1 SGHNT and CDR2 YYREEE (reference sequence). Losses at the gene ends were 4 bases for V and 0 bases for J; bases not matched to a gene: 4. Here the CDR3 reads CASSETGVSYEQYF. The CDR3 nucleotides are TGTGCCAGCAGCGAAACAGGGGTCTCCTACGAGCAGTACTTC.

The chain uses TRBV5-1 and TRBJ2-4; 9 bases agree with TRBD2. The trim removed 0 bases at V and 4 bases at J, leaving 5 bases unmatched. Per the germline V gene, CDR1 is SGHRS and CDR2 is YFSETQ. The CDR3 runs 16 residues. The CDR3 reads CASSLGVSGGKNIQYF. The DNA of the CDR3 is TGCGCCAGCAGCTTGGGGGTTAGCGGGGGAAAAAACATTCAGTACTTC.

Only one count was recorded for this clone. The gene calls are TRBV7-2 and TRBJ2-3; D might be TRBD2 (6 bases). There are 16 residues in the CDR3. V was cut by 2 bases and J by 1 base, with 13 bases left in between. Germline values: CDR1 SGHTA, CDR2 FQGNSA. Here the CDR3 reads CASSLWLSSGTDTQYF. In nucleotides, the CDR3 is TGTGCCAGCAGCTTATGGTTGTCTAGCGGCACAGATACGCAGTATTTT.

The rearrangement uses TRBV2 and TRBJ2-1; D unclear. The CDR3 sequence is 14 residues long. The V gene lost 2 bases and the J gene lost 6 bases, with 11 bases spanning the gap. In germline, CDR1 is SNHLY, CDR2 FYNNEI. Here the CDR3 reads CASSERRAGNEQFF. The CDR3 nucleotides are TGTGCCAGCAGTGAAAGAAGAGCCGGCAATGAGCAGTTCTTC.

V and J are TRBV6-1 and TRBJ1-5; D is possibly TRBD1 (5 bases). V was shortened by 3 bases and J by 0 bases, with 12 bases between the two germline ends. Germline CDR1 and CDR2: MNHNS and SASEGT. The CDR3 extends over 16 amino acids. The CDR3, as DNA: TGTGCCAGCAGTGAGGGCAGGGATGATAGCAATCAGCCCCAGCATTTT. Its protein product is CASSEGRDDSNQPQHF.

J is TRBJ1-1 and V is TRBV28; TRBD1 agrees at 9 bases. The CDR3 totals 14 residues. The germline V gene encodes CDR1 MDHEN and CDR2 SYDVKM. Trimming took 8 bases from V and 3 from J; bases not matched to a gene: 7. CDR3 nucleotides: TGTGCCAGCGTCCCGACAGGGGGTCACACTGAAGCTTTCTTT. Its translation is CASVPTGGHTEAFF.